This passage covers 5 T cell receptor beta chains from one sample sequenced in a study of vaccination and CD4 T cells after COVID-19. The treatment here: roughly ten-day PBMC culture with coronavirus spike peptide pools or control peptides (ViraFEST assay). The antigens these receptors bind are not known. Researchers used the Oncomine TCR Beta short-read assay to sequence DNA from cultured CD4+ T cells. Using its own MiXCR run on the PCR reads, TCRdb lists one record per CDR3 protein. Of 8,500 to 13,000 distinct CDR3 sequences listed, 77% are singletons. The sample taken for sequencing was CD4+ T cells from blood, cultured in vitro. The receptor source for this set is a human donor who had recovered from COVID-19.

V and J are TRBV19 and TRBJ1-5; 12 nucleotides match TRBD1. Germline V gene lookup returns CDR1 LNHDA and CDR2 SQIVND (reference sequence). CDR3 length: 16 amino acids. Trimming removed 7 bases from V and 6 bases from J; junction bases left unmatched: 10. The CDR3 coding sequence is TGTGCCAGTAATTCACGGGACAGGGGGCGCGGTCAGCCCCAGCATTTT. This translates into CASNSRDRGRGQPQHF.

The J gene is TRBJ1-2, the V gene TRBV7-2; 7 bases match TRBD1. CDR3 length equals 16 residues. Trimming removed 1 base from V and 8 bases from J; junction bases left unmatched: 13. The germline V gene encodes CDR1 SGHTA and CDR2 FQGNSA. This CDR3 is CASSLEGWRGPEGYTF. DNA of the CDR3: TGTGCCAGCAGCTTAGAGGGCTGGAGGGGGCCTGAGGGCTACACCTTC.

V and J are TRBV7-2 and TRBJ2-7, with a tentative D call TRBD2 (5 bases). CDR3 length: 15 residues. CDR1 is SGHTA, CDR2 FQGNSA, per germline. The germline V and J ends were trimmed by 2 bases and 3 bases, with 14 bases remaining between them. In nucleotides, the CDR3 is TGTGCCAGCAGCTTAAAAGGCAGCGGATACTACGAGCAGTACTTC. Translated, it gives CASSLKGSGYYEQYF.

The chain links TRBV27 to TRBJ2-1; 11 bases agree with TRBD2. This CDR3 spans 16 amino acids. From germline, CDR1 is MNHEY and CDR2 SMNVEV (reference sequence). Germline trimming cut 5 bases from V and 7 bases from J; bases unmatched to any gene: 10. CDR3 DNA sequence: TGTGCCAGCAGTAATCCTAGCGGGAGGACCGGGAATGAGCAGTTCTTC. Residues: CASSNPSGRTGNEQFF.

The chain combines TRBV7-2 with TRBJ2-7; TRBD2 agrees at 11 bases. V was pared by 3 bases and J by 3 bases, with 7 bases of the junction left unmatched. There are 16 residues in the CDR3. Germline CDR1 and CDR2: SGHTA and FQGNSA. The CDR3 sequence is CASSFTSGSVNYEQYF. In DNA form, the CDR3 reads TGTGCCAGCAGCTTTACTAGCGGGAGCGTTAACTACGAGCAGTACTTC.